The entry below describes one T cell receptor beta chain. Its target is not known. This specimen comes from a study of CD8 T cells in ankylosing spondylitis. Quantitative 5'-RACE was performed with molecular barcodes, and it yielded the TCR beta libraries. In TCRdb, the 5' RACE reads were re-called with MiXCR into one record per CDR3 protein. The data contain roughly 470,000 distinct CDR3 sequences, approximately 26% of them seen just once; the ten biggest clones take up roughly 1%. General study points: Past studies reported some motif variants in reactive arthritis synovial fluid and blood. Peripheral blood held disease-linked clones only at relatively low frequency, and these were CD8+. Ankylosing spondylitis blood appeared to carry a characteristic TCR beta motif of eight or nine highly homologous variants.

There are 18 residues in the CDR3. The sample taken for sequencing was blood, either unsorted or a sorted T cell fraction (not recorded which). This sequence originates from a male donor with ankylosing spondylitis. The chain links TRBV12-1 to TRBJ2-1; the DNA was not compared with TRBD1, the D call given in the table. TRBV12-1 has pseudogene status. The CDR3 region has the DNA TGTGCCAGCAGCCCTCGGACACAAGCGCGCCTATCCCACAATGAGCAGTTCTTC. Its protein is CASSPRTQARLSHNEQFF.